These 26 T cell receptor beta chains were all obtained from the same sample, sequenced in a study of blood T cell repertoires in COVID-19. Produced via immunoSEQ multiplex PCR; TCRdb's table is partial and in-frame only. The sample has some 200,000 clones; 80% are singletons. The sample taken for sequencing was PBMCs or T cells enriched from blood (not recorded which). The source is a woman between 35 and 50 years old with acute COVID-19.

The CDR3 DNA follows: TGCGCCAGCAGCGCCCACAAGGGGACCTACGAGCAGTACTTC. Translation gives CASSAHKGTYEQYF. The gene calls are TRBV5-1 and TRBJ2-7; TRBD1 is a possible D gene (5 bases). CDR3 size: 14 residues. Germline CDR1 reads SGHRS; CDR2 reads YFSETQ. The V end was cut by 4 bases, the J end by 2 bases, with 13 bases between.

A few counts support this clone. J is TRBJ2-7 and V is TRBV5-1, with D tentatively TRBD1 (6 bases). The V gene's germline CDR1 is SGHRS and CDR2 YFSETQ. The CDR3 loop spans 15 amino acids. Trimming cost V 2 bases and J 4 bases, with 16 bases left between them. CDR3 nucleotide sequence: TGCGCCAGCAGCTTTTTCGCCAGGGGACGTTACGAGCAGTACTTC. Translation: CASSFFARGRYEQYF.

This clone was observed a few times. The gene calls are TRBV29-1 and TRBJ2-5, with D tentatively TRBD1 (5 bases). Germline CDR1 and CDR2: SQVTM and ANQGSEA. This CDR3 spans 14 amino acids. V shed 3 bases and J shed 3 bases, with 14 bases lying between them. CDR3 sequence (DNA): TGCAGCGTTGACCTGCAGGGAACTAAAGAGACCCAGTACTTC. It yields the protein CSVDLQGTKETQYF. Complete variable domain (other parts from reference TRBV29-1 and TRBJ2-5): SAVISQKPSRDICQRGTSLTIQCQVDSQVTMMFWYRQQPGQSLTLIATANQGSEATYESGFVIDKFPISRPNLTFSTLTVSNMSPEDSSIYLCSVDLQGTKETQYFGPGTRLLVL.

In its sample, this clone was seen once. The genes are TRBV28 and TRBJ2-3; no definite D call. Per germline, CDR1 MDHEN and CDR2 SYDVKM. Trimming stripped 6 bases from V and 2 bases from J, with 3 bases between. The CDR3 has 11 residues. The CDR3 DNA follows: TGTGCCAGCAGCTACACAGATACGCAGTATTTT. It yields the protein CASSYTDTQYF.

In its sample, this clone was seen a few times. CDR3 protein: CASSLPNFSNQPQHF. The CDR3 coding sequence is TGTGCCAGCAGTCTCCCGAACTTTAGCAATCAGCCCCAGCATTTT. The chain has TRBV28 and TRBJ1-5; D call uncertain. This CDR3 has 15 amino acids. In germline, CDR1 is MDHEN, CDR2 SYDVKM. Trimming left V 5 bases short and J 0 bases short, with 11 bases between.

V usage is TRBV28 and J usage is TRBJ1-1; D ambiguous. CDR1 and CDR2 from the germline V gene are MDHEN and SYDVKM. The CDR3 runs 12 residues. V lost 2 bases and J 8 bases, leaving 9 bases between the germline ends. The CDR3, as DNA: TGTGCCAGCAGTTTAGAGTTAAGAGAAGCTTTCTTT. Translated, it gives CASSLELREAFF.

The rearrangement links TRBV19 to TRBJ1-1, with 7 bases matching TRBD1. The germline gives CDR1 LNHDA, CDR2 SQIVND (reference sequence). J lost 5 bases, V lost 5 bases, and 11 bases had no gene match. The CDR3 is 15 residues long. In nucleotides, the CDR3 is TGTGCCAGTAGTGAGACAGGGAGCTTTGGGACTGAAGCTTTCTTT. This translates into CASSETGSFGTEAFF.

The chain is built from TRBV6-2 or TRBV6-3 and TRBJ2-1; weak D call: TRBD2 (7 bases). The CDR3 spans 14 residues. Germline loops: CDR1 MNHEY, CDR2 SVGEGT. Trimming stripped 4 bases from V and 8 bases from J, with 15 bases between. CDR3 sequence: CASSWLRGADEQFF. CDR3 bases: TGTGCCAGCAGTTGGCTTCGGGGGGCGGATGAGCAGTTCTTC.

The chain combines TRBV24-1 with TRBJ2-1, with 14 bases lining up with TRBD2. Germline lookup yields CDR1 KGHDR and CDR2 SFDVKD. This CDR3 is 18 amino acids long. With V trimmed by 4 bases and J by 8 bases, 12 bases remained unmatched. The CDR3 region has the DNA TGTGCCACCAGTGACCCTAGCCCCGGACTAGCGGGAGGATATGAGCAGTTCTTC. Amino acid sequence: CATSDPSPGLAGGYEQFF.

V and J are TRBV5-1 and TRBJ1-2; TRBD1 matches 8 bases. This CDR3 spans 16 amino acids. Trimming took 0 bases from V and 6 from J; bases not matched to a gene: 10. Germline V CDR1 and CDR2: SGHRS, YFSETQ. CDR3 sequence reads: CASSLEGQGAVDGYTF. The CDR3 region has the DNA TGCGCCAGCAGCTTGGAGGGGCAGGGGGCTGTTGATGGCTACACCTTC.

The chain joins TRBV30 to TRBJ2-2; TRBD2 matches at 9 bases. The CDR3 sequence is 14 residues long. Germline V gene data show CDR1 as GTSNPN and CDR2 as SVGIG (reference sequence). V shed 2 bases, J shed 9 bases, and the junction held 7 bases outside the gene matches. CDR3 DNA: TGTGCCTGGAGTTATGGGACTAGCACGTGGGAGCTGTTTTTT. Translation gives CAWSYGTSTWELFF.

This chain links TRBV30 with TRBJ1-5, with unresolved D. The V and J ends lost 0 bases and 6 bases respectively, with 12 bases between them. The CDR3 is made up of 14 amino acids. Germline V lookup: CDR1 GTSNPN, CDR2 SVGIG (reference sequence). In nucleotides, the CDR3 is TGTGCCTGGAGTGTACCGCTTTCCGGTCAGCCCCAGCATTTT. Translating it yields CAWSVPLSGQPQHF. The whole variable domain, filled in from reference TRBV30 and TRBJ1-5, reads SQTIHQWPATLVQPVGSPLSLECTVEGTSNPNLYWYRQAAGRGLQLLFYSVGIGQISSEVPQNLSASRPQDRQFILSSKKLLLSDSGFYLCAWSVPLSGQPQHFGDGTRLSIL.

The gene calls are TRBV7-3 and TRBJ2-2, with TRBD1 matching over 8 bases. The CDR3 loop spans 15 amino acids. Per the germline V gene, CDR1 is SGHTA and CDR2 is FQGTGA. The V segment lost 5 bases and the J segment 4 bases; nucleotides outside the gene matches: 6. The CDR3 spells CASSQTGGGTGELFF. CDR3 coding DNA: TGTGCCAGCAGCCAAACAGGGGGAGGCACCGGGGAGCTGTTTTTT.

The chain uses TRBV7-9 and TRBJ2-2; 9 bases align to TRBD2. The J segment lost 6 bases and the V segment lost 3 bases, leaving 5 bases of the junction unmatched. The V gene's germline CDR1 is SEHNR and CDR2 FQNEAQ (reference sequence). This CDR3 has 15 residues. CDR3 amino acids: CASSFYAGGPGELFF. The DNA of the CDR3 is TGTGCCAGCAGCTTCTACGCGGGGGGGCCCGGGGAGCTGTTTTTT.

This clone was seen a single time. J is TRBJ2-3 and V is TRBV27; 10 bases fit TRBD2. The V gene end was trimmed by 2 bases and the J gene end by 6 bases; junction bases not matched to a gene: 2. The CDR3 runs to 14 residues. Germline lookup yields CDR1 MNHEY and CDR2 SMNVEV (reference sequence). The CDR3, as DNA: TGTGCCAGCAGTTTAACTAGCGGGATTGATACGCAGTATTTT. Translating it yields CASSLTSGIDTQYF.

The DNA for the CDR3 is TGTGCCAGCAGCTCCGCGAGCTCCTACGAGCAGTACTTC. Protein: CASSSASSYEQYF. The V call is TRBV5-4, the J call TRBJ2-7; D uncertain. V was cut by 3 bases and J by 0 bases, with 7 bases left in between. This CDR3 comprises 13 residues. CDR1 and CDR2 (germline): SGHNT, YYREEE (reference sequence).

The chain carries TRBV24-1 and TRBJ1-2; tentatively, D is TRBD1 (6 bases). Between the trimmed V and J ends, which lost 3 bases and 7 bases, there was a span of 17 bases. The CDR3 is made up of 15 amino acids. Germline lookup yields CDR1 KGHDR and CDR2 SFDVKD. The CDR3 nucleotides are TGTGCCACCAGTGATAAGTATGACAGGCTCCCTGGCTACACCTTC. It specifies CATSDKYDRLPGYTF.

CDR3 in amino acids: CASSISTAGANVLTF. The CDR3 DNA follows: TGTGCCAGTAGTATCTCGACAGCTGGGGCCAACGTCCTGACTTTC. This chain connects TRBV19 to TRBJ2-6; a possible D gene is TRBD1 (5 bases). Trimming stripped 3 bases from V and 2 bases from J, with 8 bases between. The length of the CDR3 is 15 residues. Germline values: CDR1 LNHDA, CDR2 SQIVND (reference sequence).

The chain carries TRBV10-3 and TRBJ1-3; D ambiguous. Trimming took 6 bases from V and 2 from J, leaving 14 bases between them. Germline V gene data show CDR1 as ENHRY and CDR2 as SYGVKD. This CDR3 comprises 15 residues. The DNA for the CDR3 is TGTGCCATCAGCAGAACAGTGCAAACTGGAAACACCATATATTTT. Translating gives CAISRTVQTGNTIYF.

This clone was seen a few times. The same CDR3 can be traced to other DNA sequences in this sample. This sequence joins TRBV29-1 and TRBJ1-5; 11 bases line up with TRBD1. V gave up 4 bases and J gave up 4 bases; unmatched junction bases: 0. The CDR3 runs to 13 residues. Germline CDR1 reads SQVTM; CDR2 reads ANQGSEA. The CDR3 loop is CSVGDRGNQPQHF. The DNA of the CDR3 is TGCAGCGTTGGGGACAGGGGGAATCAGCCCCAGCATTTT.

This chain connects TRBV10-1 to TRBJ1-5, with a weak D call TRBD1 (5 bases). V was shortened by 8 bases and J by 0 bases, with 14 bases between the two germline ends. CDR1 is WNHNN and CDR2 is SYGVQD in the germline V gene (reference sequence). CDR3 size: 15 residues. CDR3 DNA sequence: TGCGCCAGCTCACGACAGACTTATAGCAATCAGCCCCAGCATTTT. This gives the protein CASSRQTYSNQPQHF.

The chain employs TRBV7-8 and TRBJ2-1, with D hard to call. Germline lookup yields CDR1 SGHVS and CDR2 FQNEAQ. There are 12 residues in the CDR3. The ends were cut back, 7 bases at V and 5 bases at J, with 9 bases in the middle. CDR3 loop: CASNQVNNEQFF. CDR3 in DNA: TGTGCCAGCAACCAGGTCAACAATGAGCAGTTCTTC.

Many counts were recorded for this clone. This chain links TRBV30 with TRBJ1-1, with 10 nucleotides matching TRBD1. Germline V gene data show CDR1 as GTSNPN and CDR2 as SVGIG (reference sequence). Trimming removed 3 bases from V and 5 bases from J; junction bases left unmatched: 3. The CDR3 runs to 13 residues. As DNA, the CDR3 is TGTGCCTGGAGGTGGGACAGGGGTACTGAAGCTTTCTTT. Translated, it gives CAWRWDRGTEAFF.

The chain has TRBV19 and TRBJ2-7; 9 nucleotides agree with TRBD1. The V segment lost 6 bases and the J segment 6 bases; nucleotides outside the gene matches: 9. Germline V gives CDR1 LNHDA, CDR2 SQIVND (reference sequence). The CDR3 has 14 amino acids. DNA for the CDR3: TGTGCCAGTAGCCCCCGGACAGGGGCCGGCGAGCAGTACTTC. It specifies CASSPRTGAGEQYF.

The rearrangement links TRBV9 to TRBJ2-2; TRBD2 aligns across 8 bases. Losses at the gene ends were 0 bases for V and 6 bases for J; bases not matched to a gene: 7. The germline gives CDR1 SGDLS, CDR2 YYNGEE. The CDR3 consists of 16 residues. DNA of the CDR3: TGTGCCAGCAGCGTAGATGGGACTAGAGCGCCCGGGGAGCTGTTTTTT. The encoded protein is CASSVDGTRAPGELFF.

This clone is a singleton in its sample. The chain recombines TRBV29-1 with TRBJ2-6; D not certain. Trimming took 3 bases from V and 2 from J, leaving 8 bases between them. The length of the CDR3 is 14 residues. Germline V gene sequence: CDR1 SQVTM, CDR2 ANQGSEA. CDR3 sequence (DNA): TGCAGCGTTGATAGTGGGCCTGGGGCCAACGTCCTGACTTTC. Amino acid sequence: CSVDSGPGANVLTF.